This record covers a single T cell receptor (beta chain). Antigen: not known. These data come from a study of cytomegalovirus exposure and HLA in healthy donors. Looking at the study overall: The same platform was used for the 100 to 150 validation repertoires and the 650 to 800 first-cohort repertoires, a later analysis reported.

Whole-study findings and limits: A few chains tied to CMV proved CMV antigen-specific in vitro. The study put some 160 TCR beta chains on its list as cytomegalovirus-associated.

Germline CDR1 reads MGHRA; CDR2 reads YSYEKL. This CDR3 contains 14 residues. V was shortened by 0 bases and J by 1 base, with 6 bases between the two germline ends. Profiling relied on immunoSEQ multiplex PCR, and the TCRdb table lists in-frame clones only, not all of them. The top ten hold more than 1.4% of the sample, which has fewer than 120,000 clones, 88% seen once. This receptor was obtained from a woman between 25 and 40 years old in good health and CMV-seropositive. The specimen sequenced was PBMCs. The chain has TRBV4-1 and TRBJ1-1; the D is unclear. CDR3: CASSQERGNTEAFF. CDR3 sequence (DNA): TGCGCCAGCAGCCAAGAAAGAGGGAACACTGAAGCTTTCTTT.